The 27 T cell receptor beta chains below were found in one sample sequenced in a study of cytomegalovirus exposure and HLA in healthy donors. Only in-frame clones appear in the TCRdb table, and some are missing; sequencing was by immunoSEQ multiplex PCR. The sample lists 180,000 or so clones; 86% were seen once. The specimen sequenced was PBMCs. Every receptor here comes from a man in his thirties or forties in good health and CMV-seropositive.

The chain recombines TRBV6-5 with TRBJ1-1; D is possibly TRBD1 (5 bases). Deletions cut 6 bases from V and 1 base from J, with 6 bases between. The CDR3 extends over 12 amino acids. The germline V gene encodes CDR1 MNHEY and CDR2 SVGAGI. For the CDR3, the DNA is TGTGCCAGCAGCACAGGGAACACTGAAGCTTTCTTT. It specifies CASSTGNTEAFF.

V gene TRBV5-1 combines with J gene TRBJ2-2, with D hard to call. Germline V gene lookup returns CDR1 SGHRS and CDR2 YFSETQ. The CDR3 has 12 residues. V was shortened by 4 bases and J by 7 bases, with 8 bases between the two germline ends. The DNA for the CDR3 is TGCGCCAGCAGCACCCCTAACGGGGAGCTGTTTTTT. Translated, it gives CASSTPNGELFF.

V and J are TRBV7-6 and TRBJ2-1; perhaps D is TRBD1 or TRBD2 (6 bases each). The CDR3 contains 12 residues. Per germline, CDR1 SGHVS and CDR2 FNYEAQ. V gave up 5 bases and J gave up 9 bases, with 11 bases separating them. The CDR3 protein is CASSRGRGEQFF. CDR3 DNA: TGTGCCAGCAGCCGGGGGCGGGGTGAGCAGTTCTTC. Full variable domain (missing parts from reference TRBV7-6 and TRBJ2-1): GAGVSQSPRYKVTKRGQDVALRCDPISGHVSLYWYRQALGQGPEFLTYFNYEAQQDKSGLPNDRFSAERPEGSISTLTIQRTEQRDSAMYRCASSRGRGEQFFGPGTRLTVL.

The genes are TRBV9 and TRBJ2-5; D is undetermined. V gave up 0 bases and J gave up 5 bases, with 17 bases separating them. The CDR3 loop spans 16 amino acids. The germline V gene encodes CDR1 SGDLS and CDR2 YYNGEE. The CDR3 here is CASSVGAVGARETQYF. Written as DNA, the CDR3 is TGTGCCAGCAGCGTAGGGGCAGTGGGTGCGCGGGAGACCCAGTACTTC.

The gene calls are TRBV7-6 and TRBJ2-7; D possibly corresponds to TRBD1 (5 bases). Germline lookup yields CDR1 SGHVS and CDR2 FNYEAQ. CDR3 size: 14 residues. Trimming cost V 2 bases and J 5 bases, with 13 bases left between them. The CDR3 DNA reads TGTGCCAGCAGCTTAACAGGACAACCCCACGAGCAGTACTTC. Its protein product is CASSLTGQPHEQYF. Using reference TRBV7-6 and TRBJ2-7 for the parts outside the CDR3, the full variable domain is GAGVSQSPRYKVTKRGQDVALRCDPISGHVSLYWYRQALGQGPEFLTYFNYEAQQDKSGLPNDRFSAERPEGSISTLTIQRTEQRDSAMYRCASSLTGQPHEQYFGPGTRLTVT.

This chain uses TRBV29-1 with TRBJ2-6, with D hard to call. The CDR3 consists of 13 residues. Deletions cut 4 bases from V and 2 bases from J, with 6 bases between. The germline CDR1 and CDR2 sequences are SQVTM and ANQGSEA. In nucleotides, the CDR3 is TGCAGCGTTGGATCCCCTGGGGCCAACGTCCTGACTTTC. Its protein product is CSVGSPGANVLTF.

The V call is TRBV29-1, the J call TRBJ1-2; 9 nucleotides align to TRBD1. The CDR3 sequence is 12 residues long. The V gene end was trimmed by 6 bases and the J gene end by 5 bases; junction bases not matched to a gene: 4. Germline V lookup: CDR1 SQVTM, CDR2 ANQGSEA. CDR3 nucleotides: TGCAGCGTAGGGACAGGGACTTATGGCTACACCTTC. Residues: CSVGTGTYGYTF.

In this sample, this clone turned up once. The rearrangement uses TRBV7-2 and TRBJ1-2, with 7 bases fitting TRBD1. Losses at the gene ends were 5 bases for V and 4 bases for J; bases not matched to a gene: 13. This CDR3 contains 16 residues. Germline V gives CDR1 SGHTA, CDR2 FQGNSA. The CDR3 bases are TGTGCCAGCAGCAACCCGAACAGGGGCAGGGGCTATGGCTACACCTTC. Amino acid sequence: CASSNPNRGRGYGYTF.

The chain links TRBV11-3 to TRBJ2-5; possibly TRBD2 for D (6 bases). This CDR3 comprises 11 residues. Germline V CDR1 and CDR2: SGHNT, YENEEA. The V end was cut by 5 bases, the J end by 5 bases, with 6 bases between. In DNA form, the CDR3 reads TGTGCCAGCAGCCGGGAGGAGACCCAGTACTTC. This sequence encodes CASSREETQYF.

This clone was seen ten or more times. This chain links TRBV30 with TRBJ1-1; D remains unclear. V was trimmed by 1 base and J by 5 bases, leaving 5 bases between them. The CDR3 is 11 amino acids. Germline V CDR1 and CDR2: GTSNPN, SVGIG (reference sequence). DNA of the CDR3: TGTGCCTGGAGTGGGCGTACTGAAGCTTTCTTT. Protein sequence: CAWSGRTEAFF. Supplemented by reference TRBV30 and TRBJ1-1, the full variable domain reads SQTIHQWPATLVQPVGSPLSLECTVEGTSNPNLYWYRQAAGRGLQLLFYSVGIGQISSEVPQNLSASRPQDRQFILSSKKLLLSDSGFYLCAWSGRTEAFFGQGTRLTVV.

This rearrangement joins TRBV6-1 to TRBJ2-7; 9 bases line up with TRBD1. Unmatched junction bases numbered 1, after V lost 6 bases and J lost 1 base. The CDR3 contains 13 residues. The germline V gene encodes CDR1 MNHNS and CDR2 SASEGT. The CDR3: CASSGTGSYEQYF. In nucleotides, the CDR3 is TGTGCCAGCAGCGGGACAGGGTCCTACGAGCAGTACTTC.

The rearrangement links TRBV6-1 to TRBJ2-7, with 9 nucleotides matching TRBD1. CDR1 and CDR2 (germline): MNHNS, SASEGT. The junction had 5 bases not matched to a gene; V was cut back by 5 bases and J by 0 bases. CDR3 length equals 15 residues. Written as DNA, the CDR3 is TGTGCCAGCAGTCAACGACAGGGGGGCTCCTACGAGCAGTACTTC. This codes for CASSQRQGGSYEQYF.

The V gene is TRBV28, the J gene TRBJ1-5; no clear D gene. Germline loops: CDR1 MDHEN, CDR2 SYDVKM. V was pared by 3 bases and J by 4 bases, with 10 bases between. CDR3 size: 14 residues. The CDR3, as DNA: TGTGCCAGCAGTTTTTCGGACCTTAATCAGCCCCAGCATTTT. Protein: CASSFSDLNQPQHF.

V gene TRBV30 combines with J gene TRBJ1-6; D gene unclear. Per the germline V gene, CDR1 is GTSNPN and CDR2 is SVGIG (reference sequence). This CDR3 contains 16 residues. V dropped 0 bases and J dropped 7 bases, with 16 bases sitting between them. The CDR3 nucleotides are TGTGCCTGGAGTGTACGGGTAATATTGGGAAATTCACCCCTCCACTTT. This gives the protein CAWSVRVILGNSPLHF.

The genes are TRBV5-6 and TRBJ1-2, with TRBD1 matching over 9 bases. Germline V gene sequence: CDR1 SGHDT, CDR2 YYEEEE. Trimming removed 4 bases from V and 3 bases from J; junction bases left unmatched: 7. The CDR3 has 15 amino acids. The CDR3 bases are TGTGCCAGCAGCGAAGGGACAGGGAAGTACTATGGCTACACCTTC. Protein sequence: CASSEGTGKYYGYTF.

This clone is a singleton in its sample. The rearrangement joins TRBV2 to TRBJ1-4; TRBD1 matches at 10 bases. The V gene's germline CDR1 is SNHLY and CDR2 FYNNEI. V lost 5 bases to trimming and J lost 2 bases; unmatched junction nucleotides: 11. The CDR3 length is 18 residues. The CDR3, as DNA: TGTGCCAGCAGTACCGACAGGGGGCAAGAGAGCACTAATGAAAAACTGTTTTTT. This codes for CASSTDRGQESTNEKLFF.

This chain joins TRBV5-1 and TRBJ2-1; 7 nucleotides line up with TRBD1. The germline V gene encodes CDR1 SGHRS and CDR2 YFSETQ. CDR3 length equals 15 residues. V gave up 0 bases and J gave up 4 bases; unmatched junction bases: 4. CDR3 sequence (DNA): TGCGCCAGCAGCTTGGAGGGGGCGCGGTACAATGAGCAGTTCTTC. This codes for CASSLEGARYNEQFF.

V and J are TRBV27 and TRBJ2-1, with a weak D call TRBD2 (6 bases). V shed 5 bases and J shed 10 bases, with 24 bases lying between them. There are 16 residues in the CDR3. Germline V gene lookup returns CDR1 MNHEY and CDR2 SMNVEV (reference sequence). The DNA of the CDR3 is TGTGCCAGCAGTGTCAGGACTAATTCGGGCCCGTGGGAGCAGTTCTTC. Amino acid sequence: CASSVRTNSGPWEQFF.

The rearrangement links TRBV2 to TRBJ1-2, with 8 bases lining up with TRBD1. This CDR3 has 16 residues. Germline V gene sequence: CDR1 SNHLY, CDR2 FYNNEI. The ends lost 3 bases at V and 2 bases at J; junction bases unmatched: 8. This CDR3 reads CASSDARTGKNYGYTF. CDR3 sequence (DNA): TGTGCCAGCAGTGACGCCCGGACAGGGAAGAACTATGGCTACACCTTC.

The rearrangement links TRBV11-3 to TRBJ2-7, with a tentative D call TRBD1 (6 bases). The CDR3 is 15 residues long. The germline V gene encodes CDR1 SGHNT and CDR2 YENEEA. Trimming pared 1 base from V and 0 bases from J, leaving 10 bases between. CDR3 amino acids: CASSLGRTASYEQYF. The CDR3 DNA reads TGTGCCAGCAGCTTAGGAAGGACAGCCTCCTACGAGCAGTACTTC.

CDR3 nucleotide sequence: TGTGCCAGCAGATTGCCGGGACAGGGGATCCAAGAGACCCAGTACTTC. Translating gives CASRLPGQGIQETQYF. This rearrangement joins TRBV28 to TRBJ2-5; 10 bases align to TRBD1. This CDR3 is 16 amino acids long. Trimming cost V 6 bases and J 1 base; bases outside gene matches: 8. The V gene's germline CDR1 is MDHEN and CDR2 SYDVKM.

The V gene is TRBV5-1, the J gene TRBJ1-4; no clear D gene. The CDR3 covers 15 residues. Germline V CDR1 and CDR2: SGHRS, YFSETQ. Trimming left V 1 base short and J 2 bases short, with 9 bases between. In DNA form, the CDR3 reads TGCGCCAGCAGCTTGTCCGCGGCTACTAATGAAAAACTGTTTTTT. As protein: CASSLSAATNEKLFF.

This chain joins TRBV10-2 and TRBJ2-1; D gene unclear. Deletions cut 6 bases from V and 7 bases from J, with 13 bases between. This CDR3 region has 13 residues. Germline CDR1 reads WSHSY; CDR2 reads SAAADI. The chain's CDR3 is CASSGGLRNEQFF. The DNA for the CDR3 is TGCGCCAGCAGCGGCGGCTTAAGAAATGAGCAGTTCTTC.

The DNA of the CDR3 is TGCGCCAGCACCTATGGACAGGGGAGAAATGCCTATAATTCACCCCTCCACTTT. The encoded protein is CASTYGQGRNAYNSPLHF. The gene calls are TRBV5-1 and TRBJ1-6, with 9 bases matching TRBD1. Trimming removed 6 bases from V and 2 bases from J; junction bases left unmatched: 12. Germline values: CDR1 SGHRS, CDR2 YFSETQ. The CDR3 contains 18 residues.

This chain links TRBV11-2 with TRBJ2-1, with 8 bases aligning to TRBD2. V shed 4 bases and J 4 bases; nucleotides not matched to a gene: 9. In germline, CDR1 is SGHAT, CDR2 FQNNGV. The CDR3 runs to 16 residues. CDR3 amino acids: CASSYRGSGTYNEQFF. CDR3 coding DNA: TGTGCCAGCAGCTACCGGGGTAGCGGGACGTACAATGAGCAGTTCTTC.

V is TRBV7-3 and J is TRBJ2-3; TRBD1 aligns across 10 bases. V trimming: 0 bases; J trimming: 4 bases; junction bases outside the gene matches: 1. This CDR3 contains 15 residues. Germline lookup yields CDR1 SGHTA and CDR2 FQGTGA. The CDR3 bases are TGTGCCAGCAGCTTAACCGGGACAGGGGCAGATACGCAGTATTTT. It encodes CASSLTGTGADTQYF. Filled out from reference TRBV7-3 and TRBJ2-3, the complete variable domain reads GAGVSQTPSNKVTEKGKYVELRCDPISGHTALYWYRQSLGQGPEFLIYFQGTGAADDSGLPNDRFFAVRPEGSVSTLKIQRTERGDSAVYLCASSLTGTGADTQYFGPGTRLTVL.

V and J are TRBV6-5 and TRBJ2-6, with D perhaps being TRBD1 or TRBD2 (5 bases each). V lost 7 bases and J lost 0, with 10 bases in between. Germline CDR1 reads MNHEY; CDR2 reads SVGAGI. This CDR3 comprises 15 residues. This CDR3 reads CASNPGSSGANVLTF. The CDR3 DNA reads TGTGCCAGCAACCCAGGGAGCTCTGGGGCCAACGTCCTGACTTTC.